Below are 20 T cell receptor beta chains sequenced from a single sample in a study of cytomegalovirus exposure and HLA in healthy donors. In the PCR, 60 Vbeta and 13 Jbeta primers were used. The data were produced by immunoSEQ multiplex PCR, yet TCRdb's version contains in-frame clones alone and is incomplete. The profile shows 55,000 to 75,000 clones, roughly 60% of them singletons. What was sequenced was PBMCs. The receptors stem from a man aged 25-40 years in good health and CMV-seronegative.

The chain carries TRBV5-6 and TRBJ2-5, with a tentative D call TRBD2 (5 bases). CDR3 length: 16 residues. V gave up 0 bases and J gave up 0 bases, with 12 bases separating them. Germline-derived CDR1 and CDR2 are SGHDT and YYEEEE. The CDR3, as DNA: TGTGCCAGCAGCTTGGCCGAGGGAAGGTACCAAGAGACCCAGTACTTC. Translation gives CASSLAEGRYQETQYF.

This clone was counted a few times. V and J are TRBV5-7 and TRBJ2-6; TRBD2 aligns across 11 bases. TRBV5-7 is known as an ORF, though its function is uncertain. The CDR3 runs 18 residues. Trimming at V came to 4 bases and at J to 0 bases, leaving 6 bases not matched to a gene. The CDR3 reads CASSRGLAEGSGANVLTF. CDR3 bases: TGTGCCAGCAGCCGGGGACTAGCGGAAGGCTCTGGGGCCAACGTCCTGACTTTC.

The CDR3 DNA reads as TGTGCCTGGAGTTCGGGGTCGTATCAGCCCCAGCATTTT. Encoded protein: CAWSSGSYQPQHF. The chain recombines TRBV30 with TRBJ1-5; D unresolved. CDR3 size: 13 residues. The V and J ends lost 2 bases and 5 bases respectively, with 10 bases between them. Germline V gene data show CDR1 as GTSNPN and CDR2 as SVGIG (reference sequence).

This clone was seen more than once but under ten times. The CDR3 sequence is CASSRDRASTPNQETQYF. CDR3 bases: TGTGCCAGCAGCCGAGACAGGGCGAGCACCCCCAACCAAGAGACCCAGTACTTC. The rearrangement links TRBV7-9 to TRBJ2-5, with 7 bases lining up with TRBD1. The V gene's germline CDR1 is SEHNR and CDR2 FQNEAQ (reference sequence). The ends lost 5 bases at V and 0 bases at J; junction bases unmatched: 15. The CDR3 runs to 18 residues.

The genes are TRBV18 and TRBJ1-1; D might be TRBD1 (5 bases). This CDR3 is built from 14 residues. Germline CDR1 reads KGHSH; CDR2 reads LQKENI. V dropped 8 bases and J dropped 5 bases, with 18 bases sitting between them. The CDR3 reads CASRYDSLVTEAFF. CDR3 sequence (DNA): TGTGCCAGCCGCTACGACAGTTTAGTAACTGAAGCTTTCTTT.

DNA of the CDR3: TGTGCCAGCACTCGAGTAGCGGGGGCTAGCACAGATACGCAGTATTTT. This codes for CASTRVAGASTDTQYF. The chain carries TRBV18 and TRBJ2-3; 9 bases line up with TRBD2. CDR1 is KGHSH and CDR2 is LQKENI in the germline V gene. This CDR3 is 16 amino acids long. With V trimmed by 8 bases and J by 0 bases, 9 bases remained unmatched.

This chain links TRBV2 with TRBJ2-1; possible D gene TRBD1, 6 bases. Germline assignment: CDR1 SNHLY and CDR2 FYNNEI. CDR3 length: 15 residues. V was pared by 7 bases and J by 1 base, with 14 bases between. CDR3 protein: CASTRNRESYNEQFF. For the CDR3, the DNA is TGTGCCAGCACTCGGAACAGGGAGTCCTACAATGAGCAGTTCTTC. The whole variable domain, remainder taken from reference TRBV2 and TRBJ2-1, is EPEVTQTPSHQVTQMGQEVILRCVPISNHLYFYWYRQILGQKVEFLVSFYNNEISEKSEIFDDQFSVERPDGSNFTLKIRSTKLEDSAMYFCASTRNRESYNEQFFGPGTRLTVL.

This chain joins TRBV2 and TRBJ2-5; possibly TRBD2 for D (7 bases). The CDR3 sequence is 13 residues long. V was cut by 8 bases and J by 5 bases, with 15 bases left in between. Germline CDR1 reads SNHLY; CDR2 reads FYNNEI. The CDR3 sequence: CASVRGREETQYF. The CDR3 bases are TGTGCCAGCGTGCGGGGGCGGGAGGAGACCCAGTACTTC.

The chain recombines TRBV6-5 with TRBJ2-5; tentative D call: TRBD1 (5 bases). The CDR3 has 14 residues. Germline V gene data show CDR1 as MNHEY and CDR2 as SVGAGI. V dropped 0 bases and J dropped 5 bases, with 10 bases sitting between them. The CDR3 nucleotides read TGTGCCAGCAGTTACTCCCGGACACGGGAGACCCAGTACTTC. This translates into CASSYSRTRETQYF.

The chain links TRBV2 to TRBJ1-6; no clear D gene. V was pared by 6 bases and J by 1 base, with 13 bases between. CDR1 and CDR2 from the germline V gene are SNHLY and FYNNEI. The CDR3 has 16 amino acids. The CDR3: CASRLEGSSYNSPLHF. The CDR3 bases are TGTGCCAGCAGACTGGAGGGCTCGTCCTATAATTCACCCCTCCACTTT. Full variable domain (remainder filled in from reference TRBV2 and TRBJ1-6): EPEVTQTPSHQVTQMGQEVILRCVPISNHLYFYWYRQILGQKVEFLVSFYNNEISEKSEIFDDQFSVERPDGSNFTLKIRSTKLEDSAMYFCASRLEGSSYNSPLHFGNGTRLTVT.

V and J are TRBV19 and TRBJ2-7, with a weak D call TRBD2 (5 bases). The V gene lost 10 bases and the J gene lost 0 bases, with 16 bases spanning the gap. CDR3 size: 14 residues. The germline V gene encodes CDR1 LNHDA and CDR2 SQIVND (reference sequence). The CDR3 spells CANRLGGRSYEQYF. DNA for the CDR3: TGTGCCAATCGCCTTGGCGGGCGCTCCTACGAGCAGTACTTC.

V is TRBV15 and J is TRBJ1-2, with a possible D match to TRBD1 (6 bases). Germline CDR1 and CDR2: LNHNV and YYDKDF (reference sequence). This CDR3 region has 14 residues. The V and J ends lost 0 bases and 3 bases respectively, with 8 bases between them. CDR3 DNA: TGTGCCACCAGCAGAGATCACAGGGACTATGGCTACACCTTC. Residues: CATSRDHRDYGYTF.

The J gene is TRBJ1-1, the V gene TRBV5-1, with D perhaps matching TRBD1 (6 bases). This CDR3 has 14 residues. Trimming cost V 3 bases and J 4 bases, with 13 bases left between them. Germline CDR1 is SGHRS and CDR2 is YFSETQ. As DNA, the CDR3 is TGCGCCAGCAGCTCCCACAGGGAAGGCACTGAAGCTTTCTTT. It codes for CASSSHREGTEAFF.

This chain connects TRBV23-1 to TRBJ2-1, with 9 bases fitting TRBD2. TRBV23-1 is known as an ORF, though its function is uncertain. The CDR3 is made up of 17 amino acids. V trimming: 3 bases; J trimming: 2 bases; junction bases outside the gene matches: 8. DNA for the CDR3: TGCGCCAGCAGTCATCTCTCGGAGCGGGGGGCCTACAATGAGCAGTTCTTC. Protein sequence: CASSHLSERGAYNEQFF.

The V gene is TRBV9, the J gene TRBJ2-3, with 9 positions matching TRBD1. CDR1 is SGDLS, CDR2 YYNGEE, per germline. Unmatched junction bases numbered 8, after V lost 4 bases and J lost 2 bases. The CDR3 has 16 residues. The DNA for the CDR3 is TGTGCCAGCAGCCAGAGACAGGGGGGAAACACAGATACGCAGTATTTT. Amino acids: CASSQRQGGNTDTQYF.

This chain links TRBV7-9 with TRBJ2-7, with 7 bases fitting TRBD1. With 0 bases clipped from V and 3 bases from J, the junction kept 11 bases outside the gene matches. Per germline, CDR1 SEHNR and CDR2 FQNEAQ (reference sequence). The CDR3 covers 17 residues. The CDR3 reads CASSLATGQVEGYEQYF. The CDR3 DNA sequence: TGTGCCAGCAGCTTAGCGACAGGACAGGTCGAGGGCTACGAGCAGTACTTC. Drawing the rest from reference TRBV7-9 and TRBJ2-7, the complete variable domain is DTGVSQNPRHKITKRGQNVTFRCDPISEHNRLYWYRQTLGQGPEFLTYFQNEAQLEKSRLLSDRFSAERPKGSFSTLEIQRTEQGDSAMYLCASSLATGQVEGYEQYFGPGTRLTVT.

The chain joins TRBV11-2 to TRBJ1-3; a weak D match, TRBD1 (5 bases). The CDR3 consists of 17 residues. V lost 5 bases and J 6 bases, leaving 23 bases between the germline ends. Germline V gives CDR1 SGHAT, CDR2 FQNNGV. CDR3 region: CASSLQGAGRGQNTIYF. In DNA form, the CDR3 reads TGTGCCAGCAGCCTGCAAGGGGCCGGGAGGGGTCAAAACACCATATATTTT.

The chain carries TRBV6-5 and TRBJ2-1, with unresolved D. Germline V gene data show CDR1 as MNHEY and CDR2 as SVGAGI. There are 13 residues in the CDR3. V was trimmed by 7 bases and J by 8 bases, leaving 15 bases between them. CDR3 residues: CASTTAIGDEQFF. In nucleotides, the CDR3 is TGTGCCAGCACCACTGCTATCGGAGATGAGCAGTTCTTC.

The table lists this clone with a few counts. V is TRBV29-1 and J is TRBJ2-1; the D gene is possibly TRBD1 (5 bases). Per germline, CDR1 SQVTM and CDR2 ANQGSEA. This CDR3 region has 13 residues. The V end lost 7 bases, the J end lost 0 bases, and 10 bases lay between the germline ends. Written as DNA, the CDR3 is TGCAGCGCAGACAGAAGCTCCTACAATGAGCAGTTCTTC. Amino acids: CSADRSSYNEQFF.

The rearrangement links TRBV2 to TRBJ2-1, with D possibly being TRBD2 (7 bases). CDR1 is SNHLY, CDR2 FYNNEI, per germline. There are 15 residues in the CDR3. V was shortened by 6 bases and J by 0 bases, with 12 bases between the two germline ends. The CDR3 is CASRSGGSSYNEQFF. The DNA for the CDR3 is TGTGCCAGCAGATCGGGGGGCAGCTCCTACAATGAGCAGTTCTTC.